Listed here are 20 T cell receptor beta chains from one sample, sequenced in a study of cytomegalovirus exposure and HLA in healthy donors. Libraries were prepared by immunoSEQ multiplex PCR; TCRdb keeps only in-frame clonotypes and omits some of them. The data show around 60,000 clones, with under 95% seen just once and about 1.2% held by the top ten. Sequencing used PBMCs. The receptors were gathered from a woman aged 18 to 35 in good health and CMV-seronegative.

This chain connects TRBV5-6 to TRBJ2-2; 13 bases map to TRBD2. CDR3 length: 18 amino acids. The ends lost 4 bases at V and 3 bases at J; junction bases unmatched: 9. Germline assignment: CDR1 SGHDT and CDR2 YYEEEE. In nucleotides, the CDR3 is TGTGCCAGCAGCCCTTACTTCGGACTAGCGGGAGACACCGGGGAGCTGTTTTTT. Translation gives CASSPYFGLAGDTGELFF.

This clone counts as medium-sized. V and J are TRBV2 and TRBJ1-2; 8 nucleotides line up with TRBD1. CDR3 size: 13 residues. Germline CDR1 SNHLY, CDR2 FYNNEI. V dropped 4 bases and J dropped 8; count of bases not matched to a gene: 6. The CDR3 sequence: CASSVGTGLGYTF. In DNA form, the CDR3 reads TGTGCCAGCAGTGTGGGGACAGGCTTGGGCTACACCTTC. The whole variable domain, filled in from reference TRBV2 and TRBJ1-2, reads EPEVTQTPSHQVTQMGQEVILRCVPISNHLYFYWYRQILGQKVEFLVSFYNNEISEKSEIFDDQFSVERPDGSNFTLKIRSTKLEDSAMYFCASSVGTGLGYTFGSGTRLTVV.

This clone was detected once. The V gene is TRBV14, the J gene TRBJ1-3; the match to TRBD1 covers 7 bases. Germline loops: CDR1 SGHDN, CDR2 FVKESK. V lost 4 bases to trimming and J lost 5 bases; unmatched junction nucleotides: 2. The CDR3 is made up of 13 amino acids. Written as DNA, the CDR3 is TGTGCCAGCAGCCGACAGGGCAGAAACACCATATATTTT. Translated, it gives CASSRQGRNTIYF.

The gene calls are TRBV6-5 and TRBJ2-1, with D possibly being TRBD1 (5 bases). The CDR3 is made up of 15 amino acids. From germline, CDR1 is MNHEY and CDR2 SVGAGI. V was clipped by 2 bases and J by 7 bases, with 15 bases between them. The CDR3 sequence: CASSYGRAGVNEQFF. CDR3 DNA sequence: TGTGCCAGCAGTTACGGCAGGGCTGGGGTGAATGAGCAGTTCTTC.

Regarding this clone: Its ends do not fully match the called genes, so a read error is possible. This sequence joins TRBV7-9 and TRBJ1-2; 9 bases fit TRBD1. Looked up from germline, CDR1 is SEHNR and CDR2 is FQNEAQ (reference sequence). The CDR3 covers 11 residues. The CDR3 region has the DNA TGTGCCAGCAGCTTGGGACAGGGCCCTTTCTTC. It translates to CASSLGQGPFF.

The chain is built from TRBV7-2 and TRBJ2-7, with 16 bases lining up with TRBD2. Looked up from germline, CDR1 is SGHTA and CDR2 is FQGNSA. The CDR3 spans 17 residues. Trimming removed 4 bases from V and 4 bases from J; junction bases left unmatched: 7. In DNA form, the CDR3 reads TGTGCCAGCAGCTACCTTCCGGGACTAGCGGGAGGGTACGAGCAGTACTTC. It translates to CASSYLPGLAGGYEQYF.

J is TRBJ2-3 and V is TRBV29-1; D may be TRBD2 (6 bases). Germline V gene data show CDR1 as SQVTM and CDR2 as ANQGSEA. This CDR3 spans 14 amino acids. Trimming took off 5 bases at V and 0 bases at J, with 12 bases between the two ends. CDR3 protein: CSVLNLASTDTQYF. CDR3 DNA sequence: TGCAGCGTTCTAAATCTAGCGAGCACAGATACGCAGTATTTT.

V and J are TRBV5-4 and TRBJ1-2; 8 positions agree with TRBD1. This CDR3 comprises 13 residues. Unmatched junction bases numbered 5, after V lost 2 bases and J lost 8 bases. Germline loops: CDR1 SGHNT, CDR2 YYREEE (reference sequence). Here the CDR3 reads CASSFSGGKGYTF. The CDR3 DNA follows: TGTGCCAGCAGCTTCTCAGGGGGCAAGGGCTACACCTTC.

The chain recombines TRBV6-6 with TRBJ2-1; D remains ambiguous. Per germline, CDR1 MNHNY and CDR2 SVGAGI (reference sequence). The CDR3 extends over 12 amino acids. With 6 bases removed from V and 7 bases from J, the gap between germline ends came to 10 bases. The CDR3 region has the DNA TGTGCCAGCAGCCCCGTACAAAATGAGCAGTTCTTC. Encoded protein: CASSPVQNEQFF.

V gene TRBV6-1 combines with J gene TRBJ2-3, with 9 bases fitting TRBD2. The germline V gene has CDR1 MNHNS and CDR2 SASEGT. With 1 base clipped from V and 4 bases from J, the junction kept 3 bases outside the gene matches. This CDR3 spans 15 amino acids. The CDR3 loop is CASSEGAGGADTQYF. In DNA, the CDR3 is TGTGCCAGCAGTGAAGGGGCGGGGGGGGCAGATACGCAGTATTTT.

The CDR3 region has the DNA TGTGCCAGCAGCTTAGGACTAGCGGACAACAATGAGCAGTTCTTC. This gives the protein CASSLGLADNNEQFF. The V and J genes are TRBV11-3 and TRBJ2-1, with 9 positions matching TRBD2. This CDR3 comprises 15 residues. Per the germline V gene, CDR1 is SGHNT and CDR2 is YENEEA. The V and J ends lost 1 base and 5 bases, in that order; junction bases with no gene match: 3.

The chain combines TRBV4-1 with TRBJ2-5, with TRBD2 as a possible D gene (6 bases). Trimming left V 0 bases short and J 0 bases short, with 8 bases between. CDR1 MGHRA and CDR2 YSYEKL come from the germline V gene. There are 15 residues in the CDR3. CDR3 bases: TGCGCCAGCAGCCAAGAGGGGAGGTACCAAGAGACCCAGTACTTC. Translating gives CASSQEGRYQETQYF.

The rearrangement links TRBV11-3 to TRBJ1-1; no clear D. The CDR3 totals 12 residues. The ends were cut back, 6 bases at V and 3 bases at J, with 8 bases in the middle. Germline CDR1 is SGHNT and CDR2 is YENEEA. The CDR3 region has the DNA TGTGCCAGCAGAACAGTATACACTGAAGCTTTCTTT. Its translation is CASRTVYTEAFF.

The CDR3 loop reads CASSPRRNTGELFF. In nucleotides, the CDR3 is TGTGCCAGTAGTCCCCGGAGGAACACCGGGGAGCTGTTTTTT. This chain connects TRBV19 to TRBJ2-2; D gene unclear. The V and J ends lost 5 bases and 1 base respectively, with 8 bases between them. Looked up from germline, CDR1 is LNHDA and CDR2 is SQIVND (reference sequence). This CDR3 has 14 amino acids.

The V call is TRBV15, the J call TRBJ2-1; D not resolved. Germline values: CDR1 LNHNV, CDR2 YYDKDF (reference sequence). Trimming took 1 base from V and 10 from J, leaving 11 bases between them. The CDR3 spans 13 residues. The CDR3 region has the DNA TGTGCCACCAGCAGAGGGGCCGGAACCGAGCAGTTCTTC. Its translation: CATSRGAGTEQFF.

The J gene is TRBJ1-1, the V gene TRBV7-9, with D maybe TRBD1 (6 bases). V lost 4 bases and J lost 4, with 13 bases in between. Germline V gene lookup returns CDR1 SEHNR and CDR2 FQNEAQ (reference sequence). This CDR3 region has 14 residues. CDR3 sequence reads: CASSSQGLGTEAFF. Here the CDR3 DNA reads TGTGCCAGCAGCTCACAGGGATTGGGCACTGAAGCTTTCTTT.

The chain combines TRBV5-1 with TRBJ2-5; a possible D gene is TRBD1 (6 bases). V lost 0 bases and J 1 base, leaving 13 bases between the germline ends. Germline CDR1 SGHRS, CDR2 YFSETQ. The CDR3 covers 16 residues. The CDR3 DNA follows: TGCGCCAGCAGCTTGGCGATCGACAGGTTCCAAGAGACCCAGTACTTC. The encoded protein is CASSLAIDRFQETQYF.

The chain recombines TRBV7-3 with TRBJ1-1, with D tentatively TRBD1 (6 bases). CDR3 length: 14 residues. Germline values: CDR1 SGHTA, CDR2 FQGTGA. Trimming left V 2 bases short and J 5 bases short, with 12 bases between. The CDR3 sequence is CASSLLGGGTEAFF. Written as DNA, the CDR3 is TGTGCCAGCAGCTTACTAGGGGGTGGGACTGAAGCTTTCTTT.

The chain uses TRBV6-1 and TRBJ2-1, with TRBD2 matching 11 bases. V dropped 0 bases and J dropped 10; count of bases not matched to a gene: 5. The V gene's germline CDR1 is MNHNS and CDR2 SASEGT. This CDR3 is built from 15 residues. CDR3 sequence reads: CASSEASGGAREQFF. CDR3 sequence (DNA): TGTGCCAGCAGTGAAGCTAGCGGGGGGGCCAGGGAGCAGTTCTTC.

The rearrangement joins TRBV6-6 to TRBJ2-7; D unclear. Germline CDR1 is MNHNY and CDR2 is SVGAGI (reference sequence). Trimming cost V 6 bases and J 5 bases, with 11 bases left between them. The CDR3 runs 12 residues. This CDR3 is CASSIPRNEQYF. The CDR3 region has the DNA TGTGCCAGCAGCATCCCGAGGAACGAGCAGTACTTC.